This is a list of T cell receptor beta chains from one sample in a study of T cell repertoires in cytomegalovirus infection. TCRdb analysed the reads with MiXCR anew, one entry per CDR3 protein. Of fewer than 950,000 distinct CDR3 sequences listed, 30% to 35% are singletons. These TCRs' antigens remain unknown. The source was cultured CD8+ T cells from PBMCs, collected from culture after CMV antigen stimulation. These receptors all stem from a human donor in good health (CMV status not recorded). Some clones in this sample may be carry-over from other donors' samples. The CDR3 runs from the conserved cysteine through the conserved F or W. A D gene is named only where the DNA matches it firmly. A clone size is listed for some rows: how often the clone was seen (once, few, many), or a class if it is expanded.

D	size	J	V	CDR3	DNA
.	.	TRBJ1-3	TRBV10-2	CASSESSAIGNTIYF	TGCGCCAGCAGTGAGTCGTCGGCCATAGGAAACACCATATATTTT
.	once	TRBJ2-5	TRBV5-5	CASSPWGGGETQYF	TGTGCCAGCAGCCCTTGGGGGGGCGGGGAGACCCAGTACTTC
TRBD1	few	TRBJ1-1	TRBV11-2	CASSFGNRGGTEAFF	TGTGCCAGCAGCTTCGGAAACAGGGGTGGCACTGAAGCTTTCTTT
.	.	TRBJ2-1	TRBV19	CASTLTGTSSYNEQFF	TGTGCCAGTACTCTTACCGGGACATCTTCCTACAATGAGCAGTTCTTC
TRBD1	once	TRBJ2-2	TRBV27	CASSFTGTGLVGELFF	TGTGCCAGCAGTTTTACCGGGACAGGGTTAGTCGGGGAGCTGTTTTTT
.	few	TRBJ2-1	TRBV27	CASSPPAGTSLNNEQFF	TGTGCCAGCAGTCCCCCCGCCGGGACCAGTCTTAACAATGAGCAGTTCTTC
TRBD1	.	TRBJ1-5	TRBV19	CASTLDRDRDNQPQHF	TGTGCCAGTACCCTGGACCGGGACAGGGACAATCAGCCCCAGCATTTT
.	.	TRBJ2-1	TRBV24-1	CATSDSGTEQFF	TGTGCCACCAGTGATTCCGGGACAGAGCAGTTCTTC
.	many	TRBJ2-1	TRBV5-1	CASSLELPWNEQFF	TGCGCCAGCAGCTTAGAGCTACCTTGGAATGAGCAGTTCTTC
TRBD2	few	TRBJ2-5	TRBV12-3/TRBV12-4	CASSRTSGGSQYF	TGTGCCAGCAGCAGGACTAGCGGGGGGTCCCAGTACTTC
.	.	TRBJ1-6	TRBV7-2	CASSLRRDYNSPLHF	TGTGCCAGCAGCTTACGCAGGGACTATAATTCACCCCTCCACTTT
.	few	TRBJ2-1	TRBV11-2	CASSSINAESYNEQFF	TGTGCCAGCAGCTCGATAAACGCGGAATCCTACAATGAGCAGTTCTTC
TRBD1	few	TRBJ1-2	TRBV27	CASTSDRGRFGYTF	TGTGCCAGCACCTCGGACAGGGGGCGGTTTGGCTACACCTTC
.	medium-sized	TRBJ2-1	TRBV18	CASSPTTGPLDNEQFF	TGTGCCAGCTCACCAACCACGGGGCCCTTGGACAATGAGCAGTTCTTC
.	.	TRBJ2-5	TRBV7-6	CASGLSGQPQETQYF	TGTGCCAGCGGCTTATCCGGGCAGCCACAAGAGACCCAGTACTTC
.	few	TRBJ1-4	TRBV7-9	CASSSETETNEKLFF	TGTGCCAGCAGCTCTGAGACAGAAACTAATGAAAAACTGTTTTTT